Following are 27 T cell receptor beta chains from one sample sequenced in a study of CD8 T cells in Susac syndrome. It was with random hexamers that about 0.45 to 1 ug RNA was reverse transcribed. In TCRdb, the immunoSEQ multiplex PCR reads were re-called with MiXCR into one record per CDR3 protein. The table shows about 100,000 distinct CDR3 sequences, with 95% occurring only once. Material for sequencing was CD8+ T cells from PBMCs. These receptors all come from a human donor with Susac syndrome.

The rearrangement joins TRBV29-1 to TRBJ1-1; no firm D call. Germline V gene data show CDR1 as SQVTM and CDR2 as ANQGSEA. The CDR3 runs to 11 residues. Trimming took 4 bases from V and 10 from J, leaving 13 bases between them. CDR3: CSVVGRWGAFF. The CDR3 coding sequence is TGCAGCGTTGTGGGTCGATGGGGAGCTTTCTTT.

The chain is built from TRBV7-3 and TRBJ2-1, with TRBD2 as a possible D gene (7 bases). The CDR3 has 14 amino acids. V was pared by 2 bases and J by 7 bases, with 12 bases between. Germline CDR1 SGHTA, CDR2 FQGTGA. This CDR3 reads CASSLLGGPNEQFF. DNA for the CDR3: TGTGCCAGCAGCTTACTGGGGGGGCCAAATGAGCAGTTCTTC.

The chain is built from TRBV9 and TRBJ2-1; D is ambiguous. The CDR3 consists of 13 residues. V lost 4 bases to trimming and J lost 10 bases, with 15 bases between them. Looked up from germline, CDR1 is SGDLS and CDR2 is YYNGEE. CDR3 nucleotide sequence: TGTGCCAGCAGCCCCGGACCCGAAGGGGAGCAGTTCTTC. This encodes CASSPGPEGEQFF.

The chain recombines TRBV3-1 with TRBJ1-2, with 9 bases fitting TRBD1. The V and J ends lost 4 bases and 8 bases, in that order; junction bases with no gene match: 5. The CDR3 contains 13 residues. Germline V gives CDR1 LGHDT, CDR2 YNNKEL (reference sequence). The CDR3 here is CASSPGQGSGYTF. Written as DNA, the CDR3 is TGTGCCAGCAGCCCGGGACAGGGTTCGGGCTACACCTTC.

This clonotype appeared once. The chain links TRBV29-1 to TRBJ1-2; D is uncertain. Germline V gene sequence: CDR1 SQVTM, CDR2 ANQGSEA. The V gene lost 7 bases and the J gene lost 2 bases, with 11 bases spanning the gap. The CDR3 sequence is 12 residues long. Here the CDR3 DNA reads TGCAGCGCTGGGGAAATGAACTATGGCTACACCTTC. Its protein product is CSAGEMNYGYTF.

The chain links TRBV12-3 or TRBV12-4 to TRBJ2-1; D tentatively fits TRBD1 or TRBD2 (5 bases each). There are 14 residues in the CDR3. The V gene lost 3 bases and the J gene lost 7 bases, with 13 bases spanning the gap. This CDR3 is CASSFEGIGNEQFF. As DNA, the CDR3 is TGTGCCAGCAGTTTCGAGGGGATTGGGAATGAGCAGTTCTTC.

The CDR3 nucleotides are TGTGCCACCAGCCGACGGGACTTAGAAGAGACCCAGTACTTC. Translated: CATSRRDLEETQYF. The gene calls are TRBV15 and TRBJ2-5, with D tentatively TRBD2 (6 bases). Germline-derived CDR1 and CDR2 are LNHNV and YYDKDF (reference sequence). The CDR3 contains 14 residues. V shed 5 bases and J shed 3 bases, with 13 bases lying between them.

This clonotype occurred once. The V gene is TRBV6-6, the J gene TRBJ1-4; 7 positions agree with TRBD1. The germline gives CDR1 MNHNY, CDR2 SVGAGI (reference sequence). Trimming at V came to 3 bases and at J to 8 bases, leaving 12 bases not matched to a gene. This CDR3 is built from 16 residues. CDR3 bases: TGTGCCAGCAGTTATGGGTCCGAAGGGGGCGCAGAAAAACTGTTTTTT. Protein product: CASSYGSEGGAEKLFF.

The chain links TRBV28 to TRBJ2-6, with D maybe TRBD2 (6 bases). V lost 6 bases, J lost 0 bases, and 18 bases lay in between. Per germline, CDR1 MDHEN and CDR2 SYDVKM. The CDR3 consists of 18 residues. CDR3 loop: CASSLRGPTTSGANVLTF. In DNA form, the CDR3 reads TGTGCCAGCAGCCTGCGGGGACCTACAACCTCTGGGGCCAACGTCCTGACTTTC.

This chain uses TRBV2 with TRBJ2-6; D is uncertain. The germline V gene has CDR1 SNHLY and CDR2 FYNNEI. The CDR3 runs to 16 residues. V was clipped by 2 bases and J by 0 bases, with 8 bases between them. CDR3 sequence reads: CASSEFFNSGANVLTF. The CDR3 nucleotides read TGTGCCAGCAGTGAATTTTTTAACTCTGGGGCCAACGTCCTGACTTTC.

The CDR3 protein is CASSPSGGTTYEQYF. DNA for the CDR3: TGTGCCAGCAGTCCTAGCGGGGGGACCACCTACGAGCAGTACTTC. The chain joins TRBV9 to TRBJ2-7, with TRBD2 identical over 11 bases. Germline lookup yields CDR1 SGDLS and CDR2 YYNGEE. The V segment lost 5 bases and the J segment 2 bases; nucleotides outside the gene matches: 6. The CDR3 totals 15 residues.

The chain uses TRBV5-6 and TRBJ1-5; unclear D gene. This CDR3 has 15 amino acids. CDR1 and CDR2 (germline): SGHDT, YYEEEE. V lost 3 bases to trimming and J lost 2 bases, with 12 bases between them. The DNA of the CDR3 is TGTGCCAGCAGCTCCCGTTTGGGTGGCAATCAGCCCCAGCATTTT. It specifies CASSSRLGGNQPQHF.

This clonotype appeared a single time. The chain links TRBV4-1 to TRBJ2-7; perhaps TRBD1 as D (5 bases). In germline, CDR1 is MGHRA, CDR2 YSYEKL. V lost 5 bases to trimming and J lost 3 bases, with 14 bases between them. This CDR3 has 14 amino acids. CDR3 region: CASSVREGDYEQYF. DNA of the CDR3: TGCGCCAGCAGCGTAAGGGAAGGGGACTACGAGCAGTACTTC.

This chain links TRBV20-1 with TRBJ2-1; the D gene is possibly TRBD2 (5 bases). CDR1 and CDR2 (germline): DFQATT, SNEGSKA (reference sequence). The CDR3 extends over 12 amino acids. The V end lost 0 bases, the J end lost 9 bases, and 9 bases lay between the germline ends. CDR3: CSARDSSTEQFF. The CDR3 bases are TGCAGTGCTAGAGATTCTAGCACTGAGCAGTTCTTC.

The rearrangement links TRBV12-5 to TRBJ2-3; 7 bases are a match to TRBD1. The CDR3 loop spans 16 amino acids. The germline CDR1 and CDR2 sequences are LGHNT and FRNRAP. The J segment lost 1 base and the V segment lost 5 bases, leaving 9 bases of the junction unmatched. The DNA for the CDR3 is TGTGCTAGTGGTCCGGACCGGGACAGCGGCACAGATACGCAGTATTTT. As protein: CASGPDRDSGTDTQYF.

This clonotype appeared a few times. The V gene is TRBV29-1, the J gene TRBJ2-7; 9 bases line up with TRBD1. The CDR3 totals 13 residues. Germline loops: CDR1 SQVTM, CDR2 ANQGSEA. The ends lost 6 bases at V and 3 bases at J; junction bases unmatched: 6. The CDR3 bases are TGCAGCGTACGAACGGGACAGGGCTACGAGCAGTACTTC. Translated: CSVRTGQGYEQYF.

The chain uses TRBV2 and TRBJ2-7; D might be TRBD2 (6 bases). This CDR3 comprises 13 residues. V was cut by 5 bases and J by 4 bases, with 12 bases left in between. CDR1 is SNHLY and CDR2 is FYNNEI in the germline V gene. The CDR3 DNA follows: TGTGCCAGCAGTCCGGACTACCAGTACGAGCAGTACTTC. Its translation: CASSPDYQYEQYF. The variable domain in full, completed from reference TRBV2 and TRBJ2-7, reads EPEVTQTPSHQVTQMGQEVILRCVPISNHLYFYWYRQILGQKVEFLVSFYNNEISEKSEIFDDQFSVERPDGSNFTLKIRSTKLEDSAMYFCASSPDYQYEQYFGPGTRLTVT.

This sequence joins TRBV28 and TRBJ2-3; D is perhaps TRBD2 (6 bases). In germline, CDR1 is MDHEN, CDR2 SYDVKM. Trimming removed 3 bases from V and 3 bases from J, with 13 bases in between. The CDR3 is 15 residues long. The CDR3 nucleotides read TGTGCCAGCAGTTTCCATGTGGGGGGTACAGATACGCAGTATTTT. Translating it yields CASSFHVGGTDTQYF.

The chain combines TRBV6-6 with TRBJ1-2; perhaps TRBD1 as D (6 bases). Germline-derived CDR1 and CDR2 are MNHNY and SVGAGI (reference sequence). This CDR3 has 13 residues. The V and J ends lost 6 bases and 2 bases respectively, with 10 bases between them. The CDR3 region is CASRSTGNYGYTF. CDR3 sequence (DNA): TGTGCCAGCAGGTCCACAGGGAACTATGGCTACACCTTC.

For the CDR3, the DNA is TGTGCCAGCAGCACAACCTTCGGGACAGGGCCCGATGAGCAGTTCTTC. Translated: CASSTTFGTGPDEQFF. V is TRBV2 and J is TRBJ2-1; TRBD1 aligns across 9 bases. The CDR3 totals 16 residues. With V trimmed by 6 bases and J by 8 bases, 14 bases remained unmatched. Germline V gene data show CDR1 as SNHLY and CDR2 as FYNNEI.

CDR3 DNA: TGTGCCAGTAAACATAGCAATCAGCCCCAGCATTTT. Amino acid sequence: CASKHSNQPQHF. The chain employs TRBV19 and TRBJ1-5, with D unclear. CDR3 length: 12 residues. Between the trimmed V and J ends, which lost 7 bases and 0 bases, there was a span of 4 bases. Looked up from germline, CDR1 is LNHDA and CDR2 is SQIVND (reference sequence).

The chain carries TRBV5-1 and TRBJ1-1; the D is unclear. This CDR3 has 14 residues. V dropped 4 bases and J dropped 4 bases, with 14 bases sitting between them. The V gene's germline CDR1 is SGHRS and CDR2 YFSETQ. The DNA of the CDR3 is TGCGCCAGCAGCGGGCAACCAGAGGGCACTGAAGCTTTCTTT. This sequence encodes CASSGQPEGTEAFF.

The rearrangement links TRBV20-1 to TRBJ1-2; D is perhaps TRBD1 (6 bases). This CDR3 spans 12 amino acids. CDR1 and CDR2 (germline): DFQATT, SNEGSKA (reference sequence). V was shortened by 2 bases and J by 4 bases, with 8 bases between the two germline ends. CDR3 sequence (DNA): TGCAGTGCTAGAAACAGGGCCTATGGCTACACCTTC. Amino acid sequence: CSARNRAYGYTF.

The chain uses TRBV3-1 and TRBJ2-1; 11 nucleotides agree with TRBD2. V shed 0 bases, J shed 4 bases, and the junction held 5 bases outside the gene matches. The V gene's germline CDR1 is LGHDT and CDR2 YNNKEL (reference sequence). The CDR3 is 17 residues long. Here the CDR3 reads CASSQDTASGGYNEQFF. The CDR3 DNA reads as TGTGCCAGCAGCCAAGATACGGCTAGCGGGGGGTACAATGAGCAGTTCTTC.

This rearrangement joins TRBV5-1 to TRBJ2-3; 14 bases match TRBD2. This CDR3 region has 17 residues. Germline V lookup: CDR1 SGHRS, CDR2 YFSETQ. V dropped 4 bases and J dropped 2; count of bases not matched to a gene: 6. The CDR3 bases are TGCGCCAGCAGCCTACGACTAGCGGGGGGGTACACAGATACGCAGTATTTT. Its translation is CASSLRLAGGYTDTQYF.

This rearrangement joins TRBV14 to TRBJ2-1, with D possibly matching TRBD2 (5 bases). CDR1 is SGHDN, CDR2 FVKESK, per germline. This CDR3 contains 14 residues. V lost 4 bases, J lost 6 bases, and 13 bases lay in between. The CDR3 DNA sequence: TGTGCCAGCAGCCCGTGGCGGGCTTCCAATGAGCAGTTCTTC. This translates into CASSPWRASNEQFF.

This chain connects TRBV28 to TRBJ1-2; D gene uncertain. Germline V lookup: CDR1 MDHEN, CDR2 SYDVKM. CDR3 length: 14 amino acids. Trimming took off 6 bases at V and 3 bases at J, with 14 bases between the two ends. The CDR3 coding sequence is TGTGCCAGCAGCTTCAGATCTCGGGACTATGGCTACACCTTC. This gives the protein CASSFRSRDYGYTF.